This TCR beta chain was sequenced during a study of shared clonotypes between healthy human individuals. Study-level points and caveats: Around 4.7% was the fraction of naive CD4 clonotypes found shared across a few donors.

A note on this clone: Its specificity is unknown.

All the donors were Caucasian adults who lived in Nashville, Tennessee. Genomic DNA per cell subset filled all wells of several immunoSEQ plates. Profiled with immunoSEQ multiplex PCR; TCRdb holds only in-frame clones, not every one. In the table there are more than 2 million clones, nearly 97% of which are singletons. The ends were cut back, 1 base at V and 7 bases at J, with 6 bases in the middle. The CDR3 totals 13 residues. Germline CDR1 and CDR2: SGHRS and YFSETQ. The sample comprised naive CD4+ T cells sorted from blood. Described subset: CD45RA+ positively selected. J is TRBJ1-6 and V is TRBV5-1; D not certain. The TCR was taken from a young man in good health. CDR3 in DNA: TGCGCCAGCAGCTTGACGGACAATTCACCCCTCCACTTT. The encoded protein is CASSLTDNSPLHF. Complete variable domain (other parts from reference TRBV5-1 and TRBJ1-6): KAGVTQTPRYLIKTRGQQVTLSCSPISGHRSVSWYQQTPGQGLQFLFEYFSETQRNKGNFPGRFSGRQFSNSRSEMNVSTLELGDSALYLCASSLTDNSPLHFGNGTRLTVT.